One sample yielded the 30 T cell receptor beta chains listed below, sequenced in a study of blood T cell repertoires in COVID-19 (dated by TCRdb to the early 2020s). The library was generated by the immunoSEQ multiplex PCR assay. TCRdb provides this immuneACCESS table in a form limited to in-frame rearrangements. Some clones are lacking; in checked studies, under half of them reflect an unresolved V gene, and why the rest are absent is not known. The sample table contains fewer than 250,000 clones; only one count was recorded for around 89% of them. 0.87% of the sample belongs to the ten largest clones. The sequenced sample consisted of PBMCs or T cells enriched from blood (not recorded which). Source of these receptors: a man between 45 and 60 years old who had been exposed to COVID-19.

The genes are TRBV18 and TRBJ1-1; D call uncertain. V lost 3 bases and J lost 10, with 15 bases in between. The CDR3 consists of 13 residues. Germline CDR1 reads KGHSH; CDR2 reads LQKENI. The DNA of the CDR3 is TGTGCCAGCTCACCCCAAGGAGACGGTCTAGCTTTCTTT. Its translation is CASSPQGDGLAFF.

This chain links TRBV2 with TRBJ1-3; D is ambiguous. The CDR3 consists of 16 residues. CDR1 and CDR2 (germline): SNHLY, FYNNEI. V was clipped by 0 bases and J by 4 bases, with 13 bases between them. DNA of the CDR3: TGTGCCAGCAGTGAAGCTCTTCCAATGGCAGGAAACACCATATATTTT. This translates into CASSEALPMAGNTIYF.

CDR3 in DNA: TGTGCCAGCAGCTTGGCGGAGTCAGGGGCAAGCCAGCAGTACTTC. Amino acids: CASSLAESGASQQYF. The chain links TRBV5-4 to TRBJ2-7; weak D call: TRBD1 (6 bases). Looked up from germline, CDR1 is SGHNT and CDR2 is YYREEE (reference sequence). CDR3 length: 15 residues. With 0 bases removed from V and 8 bases from J, the gap between germline ends came to 18 bases.

This clone was seen more than once but under ten times. V is TRBV5-1 and J is TRBJ2-5; no definite D call. CDR1 SGHRS and CDR2 YFSETQ come from the germline V gene. CDR3 length: 13 residues. Trimming pared 0 bases from V and 5 bases from J, leaving 8 bases between. The DNA for the CDR3 is TGCGCCAGCAGCTTGGTAGCTGGCGAGACCCAGTACTTC. Translating it yields CASSLVAGETQYF.

V gene TRBV29-1 combines with J gene TRBJ1-1; no definite D call. Germline values: CDR1 SQVTM, CDR2 ANQGSEA. The V end lost 3 bases, the J end lost 7 bases, and 12 bases lay between the germline ends. The CDR3 has 12 residues. This CDR3 is CSVDRGFSEAFF. The CDR3, as DNA: TGCAGCGTTGATCGAGGGTTTAGTGAAGCTTTCTTT.

The rearrangement joins TRBV5-4 to TRBJ2-2; the D gene is possibly TRBD2 (6 bases). CDR1 is SGHNT, CDR2 YYREEE, per germline (reference sequence). Trimming took 1 base from V and 2 from J, leaving 12 bases between them. This CDR3 is 16 amino acids long. CDR3 region: CASSLRGGANTGELFF. CDR3 coding DNA: TGTGCCAGCAGCTTGAGGGGCGGGGCAAACACCGGGGAGCTGTTTTTT.

This chain uses TRBV18 with TRBJ1-6, with D perhaps TRBD1 (5 bases). V lost 3 bases, J lost 6 bases, and 9 bases lay in between. Germline values: CDR1 KGHSH, CDR2 LQKENI. The CDR3 contains 14 residues. This CDR3 reads CASSPSGLNSPLHF. In DNA, the CDR3 is TGTGCCAGCTCACCGTCAGGGCTTAATTCACCCCTCCACTTT.

The rearrangement joins TRBV19 to TRBJ1-4; no clear D gene. The V end was cut by 5 bases, the J end by 13 bases, with 23 bases between. The CDR3 runs to 15 residues. Germline-derived CDR1 and CDR2 are LNHDA and SQIVND (reference sequence). In nucleotides, the CDR3 is TGTGCCAGTAGTCCTCGCGGGGAGGCCTACCGGGGACTGTTTTTT. Translating it yields CASSPRGEAYRGLFF.

The genes are TRBV3-1 (or the pseudogene TRBV3-2) and TRBJ1-4, with a possible D match to TRBD1 (5 bases). V was trimmed by 0 bases and J by 1 base, leaving 15 bases between them. The length of the CDR3 is 18 residues. Germline V gene sequence: CDR1 LGHDT, CDR2 YNNKEL (reference sequence). CDR3 bases: TGTGCCAGCAGCCAAGAGTTTGGCAGGGTGTTAACTAATGAAAAACTGTTTTTT. It specifies CASSQEFGRVLTNEKLFF.

This chain's CDR3 is CASSSNSRVVEQYF. The CDR3 DNA reads as TGCGCCAGCAGCAGCAACTCCAGGGTCGTGGAGCAGTACTTC. V usage is TRBV5-1 and J usage is TRBJ2-7, with D perhaps matching TRBD1 (5 bases). Germline loops: CDR1 SGHRS, CDR2 YFSETQ. Trimming stripped 4 bases from V and 7 bases from J, with 18 bases between. The CDR3 contains 14 residues. The full variable domain, its missing parts supplied by reference TRBV5-1 and TRBJ2-7, is KAGVTQTPRYLIKTRGQQVTLSCSPISGHRSVSWYQQTPGQGLQFLFEYFSETQRNKGNFPGRFSGRQFSNSRSEMNVSTLELGDSALYLCASSSNSRVVEQYFGPGTRLTVT.

The V gene is TRBV28, the J gene TRBJ2-7, with TRBD2 matching 10 bases. The CDR3 has 14 residues. Trimming cost V 2 bases and J 6 bases; bases outside gene matches: 4. Germline CDR1 is MDHEN and CDR2 is SYDVKM. Here the CDR3 DNA reads TGTGCCAGCAGTTTAACTAGCGGGATAGGCGAGCAGTACGTC. It specifies CASSLTSGIGEQYV.

This clone was counted a single time. The chain combines TRBV20-1 with TRBJ2-5, with 8 bases that match TRBD1. The CDR3 consists of 14 residues. Germline assignment: CDR1 DFQATT and CDR2 SNEGSKA (reference sequence). The V gene end was trimmed by 3 bases and the J gene end by 4 bases; junction bases not matched to a gene: 7. The CDR3 DNA is TGCAGTGCTAGTGTGGGACAGGAGGGAGAGACCCAGTACTTC. Translation: CSASVGQEGETQYF.

This chain connects TRBV7-8 to TRBJ1-4; D call uncertain. The CDR3 is 13 residues long. Germline V gene lookup returns CDR1 SGHVS and CDR2 FQNEAQ. V lost 5 bases to trimming and J lost 7 bases, with 11 bases between them. CDR3 in DNA: TGTGCCAGCAGCCCCAGTTGGGCTGAAAAACTGTTTTTT. It yields the protein CASSPSWAEKLFF.

The chain recombines TRBV6-5 with TRBJ1-1; possibly TRBD1 for D (5 bases). The CDR3 loop spans 14 amino acids. The V gene lost 2 bases and the J gene lost 7 bases, with 14 bases spanning the gap. CDR1 MNHEY and CDR2 SVGAGI come from the germline V gene. The CDR3 here is CASSYDYQGFEAFF. The CDR3 DNA follows: TGTGCCAGCAGTTACGATTACCAGGGTTTTGAAGCTTTCTTT.

The chain has TRBV9 and TRBJ2-1, with 8 nucleotides matching TRBD2. The V and J ends lost 5 bases and 13 bases, in that order; junction bases with no gene match: 8. This CDR3 comprises 12 residues. CDR1 SGDLS and CDR2 YYNGEE come from the germline V gene. The chain's CDR3 is CASSGSGSGQFF. The CDR3 DNA is TGTGCCAGCAGTGGAAGCGGGAGTGGTCAGTTCTTC.

The chain links TRBV4-1 to TRBJ1-3; tentative D call: TRBD1 (5 bases). Trimming took 4 bases from V and 3 from J, leaving 10 bases between them. The germline V gene has CDR1 MGHRA and CDR2 YSYEKL. This CDR3 is built from 14 residues. The CDR3 region has the DNA TGCGCCAGCAGCCCGGGGGAGTTTGGAAACACCATATATTTT. Protein sequence: CASSPGEFGNTIYF.

This chain links TRBV5-1 with TRBJ2-7; a possible D gene is TRBD2 (6 bases). CDR1 is SGHRS and CDR2 is YFSETQ in the germline V gene. The CDR3 contains 14 residues. V was pared by 3 bases and J by 3 bases, with 13 bases between. The CDR3 is CASSWEGLNYEQYF. The CDR3 DNA reads as TGCGCCAGCAGCTGGGAAGGACTAAACTACGAGCAGTACTTC.

This chain uses TRBV18 with TRBJ1-5; 7 nucleotides match TRBD1. CDR1 KGHSH and CDR2 LQKENI come from the germline V gene. CDR3 length: 14 residues. Trimming removed 4 bases from V and 3 bases from J; junction bases left unmatched: 3. The CDR3 sequence: CASSLGQDNQPQHF. Written as DNA, the CDR3 is TGTGCCAGCTCACTAGGACAGGACAATCAGCCCCAGCATTTT.

The chain joins TRBV5-1 to TRBJ2-1; 9 nucleotides agree with TRBD2. This CDR3 region has 14 residues. CDR1 is SGHRS, CDR2 YFSETQ, per germline. V was clipped by 4 bases and J by 5 bases; unmatched bases: 4. The chain's CDR3 is CASSQTSGDNEQFF. CDR3 sequence (DNA): TGCGCCAGCAGCCAGACTAGCGGAGACAATGAGCAGTTCTTC. The whole variable domain, filled in from reference TRBV5-1 and TRBJ2-1, reads KAGVTQTPRYLIKTRGQQVTLSCSPISGHRSVSWYQQTPGQGLQFLFEYFSETQRNKGNFPGRFSGRQFSNSRSEMNVSTLELGDSALYLCASSQTSGDNEQFFGPGTRLTVL.

The chain has TRBV11-2 and TRBJ2-1; D not resolved. This CDR3 contains 15 residues. Between the trimmed V and J ends, which lost 5 bases and 0 bases, there was a span of 11 bases. From germline, CDR1 is SGHAT and CDR2 FQNNGV. DNA for the CDR3: TGTGCCAGCAGCATCATACTACGCTCCTACAATGAGCAGTTCTTC. As protein: CASSIILRSYNEQFF.

The rearrangement links TRBV28 to TRBJ1-5, with a weak D call TRBD1 (5 bases). Trimming cost V 3 bases and J 0 bases, with 21 bases left between them. CDR3 size: 19 residues. Germline CDR1 and CDR2: MDHEN and SYDVKM. The CDR3 nucleotides read TGTGCCAGCAGTTTTCCCCGTCGCGGCGGGGGGTATAGCAATCAGCCCCAGCATTTT. This translates into CASSFPRRGGGYSNQPQHF.

The chain couples TRBV7-9 to TRBJ1-2; tentative D call: TRBD1 (5 bases). Germline CDR1 reads SEHNR; CDR2 reads FQNEAQ (reference sequence). CDR3 size: 16 residues. Trimming removed 1 base at V and 8 bases at J, with 20 bases between. The CDR3 is CASSLGGADRFSGYTF. CDR3 sequence (DNA): TGTGCCAGCAGCTTAGGGGGCGCGGATAGGTTTAGCGGCTACACCTTC.

This chain connects TRBV4-1 to TRBJ1-1; D may be TRBD1 (5 bases). The CDR3 sequence is 17 residues long. V was trimmed by 5 bases and J by 0 bases, leaving 19 bases between them. Looked up from germline, CDR1 is MGHRA and CDR2 is YSYEKL. The CDR3 reads CASSRKPGRGMNTEAFF. In nucleotides, the CDR3 is TGCGCCAGCAGCAGAAAACCGGGACGGGGGATGAACACTGAAGCTTTCTTT.

V gene TRBV2 combines with J gene TRBJ2-7; maybe TRBD1 (6 bases). The ends were cut back, 6 bases at V and 1 base at J, with 13 bases in the middle. Germline V lookup: CDR1 SNHLY, CDR2 FYNNEI. CDR3 length: 14 residues. CDR3 in amino acids: CASRQGPTSYEQYF. The CDR3 DNA reads TGTGCCAGCAGGCAGGGGCCCACGTCCTACGAGCAGTACTTC.

The genes are TRBV18 and TRBJ1-2, with D perhaps matching TRBD1 (5 bases). Germline V gene lookup returns CDR1 KGHSH and CDR2 LQKENI. The CDR3 is made up of 13 amino acids. V was pared by 3 bases and J by 3 bases, with 8 bases between. Here the CDR3 DNA reads TGTGCCAGCTCACCGGGCAGGGACTATGGCTACACCTTC. Its protein product is CASSPGRDYGYTF. The whole variable domain, filled in from reference TRBV18 and TRBJ1-2, reads NAGVMQNPRHLVRRRGQEARLRCSPMKGHSHVYWYRQLPEEGLKFMVYLQKENIIDESGMPKERFSAEFPKEGPSILRIQQVVRGDSAAYFCASSPGRDYGYTFGSGTRLTVV.

The chain joins TRBV18 to TRBJ1-2; 8 bases are a match to TRBD1. CDR1 KGHSH and CDR2 LQKENI come from the germline V gene. After removal of 3 bases from V and 5 bases from J, the junction contained 2 bases not matched to a gene. CDR3 length equals 13 residues. The CDR3 spells CASSPRQGYGYTF. The CDR3 coding sequence is TGTGCCAGCTCACCGAGACAGGGGTATGGCTACACCTTC.

The V and J genes are TRBV7-9 and TRBJ2-3, with D uncertain. Germline V CDR1 and CDR2: SEHNR, FQNEAQ (reference sequence). The CDR3 is 14 amino acids. V shed 4 bases and J shed 5 bases, with 13 bases lying between them. The CDR3 nucleotides read TGTGCCAGCAGCTCTAGAAGCCGGTTAGATACGCAGTATTTT. Its protein is CASSSRSRLDTQYF.

The genes are TRBV7-2 and TRBJ1-4; 10 bases are a match to TRBD1. Germline values: CDR1 SGHTA, CDR2 FQGNSA. J was trimmed by 2 bases and V by 6 bases; bases with no gene match: 3. This CDR3 has 15 residues. This CDR3 is CASSRDRGTNEKLFF. The CDR3 region has the DNA TGTGCCAGCAGTCGGGACAGGGGTACTAATGAAAAACTGTTTTTT.

This clone occurred a few times. The rearrangement uses TRBV28 and TRBJ2-7, with D maybe TRBD2 (5 bases). This CDR3 spans 12 amino acids. CDR1 and CDR2 (germline): MDHEN, SYDVKM. V was pared by 8 bases and J by 6 bases, with 14 bases between. The CDR3: CASGFGLSEQYF. The CDR3 DNA reads TGTGCCAGCGGGTTTGGACTTTCCGAGCAGTACTTC.

The V and J genes are TRBV7-6 and TRBJ2-1; a weak D match, TRBD1 (5 bases). The CDR3 spans 14 residues. Per germline, CDR1 SGHVS and CDR2 FNYEAQ. The germline V and J ends were trimmed by 4 bases and 5 bases, with 12 bases remaining between them. The chain's CDR3 is CASSSITGNNEQFF. The CDR3 coding sequence is TGTGCCAGCAGCTCCATAACAGGAAACAATGAGCAGTTCTTC.